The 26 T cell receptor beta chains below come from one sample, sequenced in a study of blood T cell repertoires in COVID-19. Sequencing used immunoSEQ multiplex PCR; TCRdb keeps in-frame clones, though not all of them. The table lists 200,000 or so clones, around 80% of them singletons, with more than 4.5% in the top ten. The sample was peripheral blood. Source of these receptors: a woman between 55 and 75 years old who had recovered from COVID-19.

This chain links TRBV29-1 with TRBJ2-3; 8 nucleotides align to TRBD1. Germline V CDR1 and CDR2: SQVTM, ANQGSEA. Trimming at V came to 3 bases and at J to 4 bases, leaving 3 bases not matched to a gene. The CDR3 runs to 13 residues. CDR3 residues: CSVDRTGSDTQYF. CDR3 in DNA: TGCAGCGTTGATCGGACAGGGTCAGATACGCAGTATTTT.

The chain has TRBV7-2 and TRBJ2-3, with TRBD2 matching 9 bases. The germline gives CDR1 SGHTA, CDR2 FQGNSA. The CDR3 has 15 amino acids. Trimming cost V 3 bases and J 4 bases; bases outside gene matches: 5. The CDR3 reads CASSFASGVADTQYF. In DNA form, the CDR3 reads TGTGCCAGCAGCTTCGCTAGCGGGGTGGCAGATACGCAGTATTTT.

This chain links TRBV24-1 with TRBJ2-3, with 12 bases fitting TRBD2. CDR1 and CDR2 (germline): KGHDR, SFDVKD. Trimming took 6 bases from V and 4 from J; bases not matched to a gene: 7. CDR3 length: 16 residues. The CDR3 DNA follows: TGTGCCACCAGTATTGCTAGCGGGGGGGGTGCAGATACGCAGTATTTT. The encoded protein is CATSIASGGGADTQYF.

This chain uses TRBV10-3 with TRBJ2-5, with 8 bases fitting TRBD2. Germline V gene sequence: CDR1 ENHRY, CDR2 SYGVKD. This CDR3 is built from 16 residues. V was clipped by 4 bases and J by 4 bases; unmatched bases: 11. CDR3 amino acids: CAISGGTRNKGETQYF. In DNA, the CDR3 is TGTGCCATCAGTGGGGGGACTAGAAATAAAGGAGAGACCCAGTACTTC.

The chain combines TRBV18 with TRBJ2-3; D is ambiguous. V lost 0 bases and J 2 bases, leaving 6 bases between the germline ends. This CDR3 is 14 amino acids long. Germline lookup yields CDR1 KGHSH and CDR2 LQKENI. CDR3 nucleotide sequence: TGTGCCAGCTCACCACCGGGCACCACAGATACGCAGTATTTT. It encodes CASSPPGTTDTQYF.

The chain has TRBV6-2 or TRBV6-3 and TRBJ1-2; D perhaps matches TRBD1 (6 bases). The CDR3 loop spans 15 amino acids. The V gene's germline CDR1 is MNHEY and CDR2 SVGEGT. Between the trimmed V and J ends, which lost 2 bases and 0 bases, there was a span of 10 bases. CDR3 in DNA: TGTGCCAGCAGTTACGGGGGCCCGGCTAACTATGGCTACACCTTC. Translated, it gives CASSYGGPANYGYTF.

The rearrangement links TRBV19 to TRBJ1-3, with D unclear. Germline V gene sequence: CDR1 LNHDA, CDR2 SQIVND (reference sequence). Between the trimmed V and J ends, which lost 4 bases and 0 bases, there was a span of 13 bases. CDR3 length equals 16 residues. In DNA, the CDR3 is TGTGCCAGTAGTAACGCTTGGGCTGACTCTGGAAACACCATATATTTT. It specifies CASSNAWADSGNTIYF. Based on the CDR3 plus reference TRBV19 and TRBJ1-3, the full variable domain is DGGITQSPKYLFRKEGQNVTLSCEQNLNHDAMYWYRQDPGQGLRLIYYSQIVNDFQKGDIAEGYSVSREKKESFPLTVTSAQKNPTAFYLCASSNAWADSGNTIYFGEGSWLTVV.

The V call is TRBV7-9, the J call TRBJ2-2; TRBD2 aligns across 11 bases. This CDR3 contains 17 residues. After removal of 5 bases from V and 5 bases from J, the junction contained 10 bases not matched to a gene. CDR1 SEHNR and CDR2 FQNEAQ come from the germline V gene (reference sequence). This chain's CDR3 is CASSQSSGGMRTGELFF. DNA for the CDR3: TGTGCCAGCAGCCAATCTAGCGGGGGGATGAGGACCGGGGAGCTGTTTTTT.

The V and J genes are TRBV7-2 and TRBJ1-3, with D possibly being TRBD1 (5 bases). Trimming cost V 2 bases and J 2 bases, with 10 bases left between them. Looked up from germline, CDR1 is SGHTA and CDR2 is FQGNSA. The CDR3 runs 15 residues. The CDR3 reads CASSLFWGAGNTIYF. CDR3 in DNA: TGTGCCAGCAGCTTATTTTGGGGGGCTGGAAACACCATATATTTT. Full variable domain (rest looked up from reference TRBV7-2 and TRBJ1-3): GAGVSQSPSNKVTEKGKDVELRCDPISGHTALYWYRQSLGQGLEFLIYFQGNSAPDKSGLPSDRFSAERTGGSVSTLTIQRTQQEDSAVYLCASSLFWGAGNTIYFGEGSWLTVV.

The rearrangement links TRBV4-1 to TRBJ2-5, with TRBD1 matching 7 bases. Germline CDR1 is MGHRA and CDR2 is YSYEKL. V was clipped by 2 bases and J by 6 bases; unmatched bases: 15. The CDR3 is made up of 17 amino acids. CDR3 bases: TGCGCCAGCAGCCAAACAGGGGCTCGGGTCCCGGGGAAGACCCAGTACTTC. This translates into CASSQTGARVPGKTQYF.

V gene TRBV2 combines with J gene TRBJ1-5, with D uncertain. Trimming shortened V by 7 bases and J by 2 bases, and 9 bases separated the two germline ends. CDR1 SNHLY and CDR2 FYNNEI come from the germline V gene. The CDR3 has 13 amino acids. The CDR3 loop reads CASMPGGNQPQHF. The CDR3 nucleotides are TGTGCCAGCATGCCCGGGGGCAATCAGCCCCAGCATTTT.

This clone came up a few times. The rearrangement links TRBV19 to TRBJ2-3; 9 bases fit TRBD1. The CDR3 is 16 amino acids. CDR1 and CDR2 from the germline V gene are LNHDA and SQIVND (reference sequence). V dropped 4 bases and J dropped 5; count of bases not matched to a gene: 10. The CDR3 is CASSTSGTGMIDTQYF. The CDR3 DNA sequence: TGTGCCAGTAGTACCTCCGGGACAGGGATGATAGATACGCAGTATTTT.

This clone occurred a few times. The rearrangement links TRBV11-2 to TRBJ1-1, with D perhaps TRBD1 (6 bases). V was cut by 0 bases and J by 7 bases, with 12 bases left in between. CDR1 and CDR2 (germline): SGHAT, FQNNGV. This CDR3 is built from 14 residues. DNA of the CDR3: TGTGCCAGCAGCTTAGACAGGGGATATGGTGAAGCTTTCTTT. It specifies CASSLDRGYGEAFF. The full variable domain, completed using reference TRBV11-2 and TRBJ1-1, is EAGVAQSPRYKIIEKRQSVAFWCNPISGHATLYWYQQILGQGPKLLIQFQNNGVVDDSQLPKDRFSAERLKGVDSTLKIQPAKLEDSAVYLCASSLDRGYGEAFFGQGTRLTVV.

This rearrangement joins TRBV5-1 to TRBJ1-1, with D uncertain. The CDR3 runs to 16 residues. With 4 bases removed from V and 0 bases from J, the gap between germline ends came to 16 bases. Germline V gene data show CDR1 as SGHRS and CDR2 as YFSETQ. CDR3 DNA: TGCGCCAGCAGCCCCCGGCAGACTAGGATGAACACTGAAGCTTTCTTT. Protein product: CASSPRQTRMNTEAFF.

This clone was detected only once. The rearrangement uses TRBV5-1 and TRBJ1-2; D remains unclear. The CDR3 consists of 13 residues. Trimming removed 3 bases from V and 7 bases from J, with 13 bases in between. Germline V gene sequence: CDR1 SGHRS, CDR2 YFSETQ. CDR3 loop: CASSSDTYGGYTF. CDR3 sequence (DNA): TGCGCCAGCAGCTCTGATACCTACGGTGGCTACACCTTC.

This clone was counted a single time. Here the CDR3 reads CASSLHGTVNQPQHF. The CDR3 nucleotides read TGTGCCAGCAGCTTGCACGGGACAGTTAATCAGCCCCAGCATTTT. The rearrangement joins TRBV5-5 to TRBJ1-5; 7 bases align to TRBD1. CDR3 length equals 15 residues. Per the germline V gene, CDR1 is SGHKS and CDR2 is YYEKEE (reference sequence). Trimming at V came to 1 base and at J to 4 bases, leaving 5 bases not matched to a gene. Full variable domain (remainder filled in from reference TRBV5-5 and TRBJ1-5): DAGVTQSPTHLIKTRGQQVTLRCSPISGHKSVSWYQQVLGQGPQFIFQYYEKEERGRGNFPDRFSARQFPNYSSELNVNALLLGDSALYLCASSLHGTVNQPQHFGDGTRLSIL.

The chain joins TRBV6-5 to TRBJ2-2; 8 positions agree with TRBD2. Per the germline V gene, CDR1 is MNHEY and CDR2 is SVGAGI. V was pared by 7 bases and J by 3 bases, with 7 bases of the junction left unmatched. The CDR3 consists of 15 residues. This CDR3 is CASKKGLGYTGELFF. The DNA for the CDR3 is TGTGCCAGCAAAAAGGGACTAGGATACACCGGGGAGCTGTTTTTT.

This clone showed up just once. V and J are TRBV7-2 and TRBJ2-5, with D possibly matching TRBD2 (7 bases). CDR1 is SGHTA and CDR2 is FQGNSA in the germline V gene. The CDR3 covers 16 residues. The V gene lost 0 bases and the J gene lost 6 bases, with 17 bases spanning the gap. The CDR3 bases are TGTGCCAGCAGCTTAGCTGTCGGGGGGCTAGGAAAGACCCAGTACTTC. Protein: CASSLAVGGLGKTQYF. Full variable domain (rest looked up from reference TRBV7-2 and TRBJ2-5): GAGVSQSPSNKVTEKGKDVELRCDPISGHTALYWYRQSLGQGLEFLIYFQGNSAPDKSGLPSDRFSAERTGGSVSTLTIQRTQQEDSAVYLCASSLAVGGLGKTQYFGPGTRLLVL.

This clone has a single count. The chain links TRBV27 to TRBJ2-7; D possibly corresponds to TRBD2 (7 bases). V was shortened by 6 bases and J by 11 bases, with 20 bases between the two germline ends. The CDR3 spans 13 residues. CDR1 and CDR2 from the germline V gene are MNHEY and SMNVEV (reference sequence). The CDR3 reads CASSPLGGLREYF. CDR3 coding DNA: TGTGCCAGCAGCCCATTGGGGGGGCTGAGGGAGTACTTC.

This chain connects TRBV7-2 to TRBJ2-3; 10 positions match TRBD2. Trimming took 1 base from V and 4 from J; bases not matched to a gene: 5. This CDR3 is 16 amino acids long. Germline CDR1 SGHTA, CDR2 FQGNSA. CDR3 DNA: TGTGCCAGCAGCTTAGGTGGGCTAGCGGGGGCAGATACGCAGTATTTT. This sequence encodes CASSLGGLAGADTQYF.

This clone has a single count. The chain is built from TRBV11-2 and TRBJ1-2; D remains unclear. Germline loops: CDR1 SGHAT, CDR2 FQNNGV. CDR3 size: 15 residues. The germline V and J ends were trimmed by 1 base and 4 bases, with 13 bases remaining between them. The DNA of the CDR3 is TGTGCCAGCAGCTTAGTTAAACGTCGGGGCTATGGCTACACCTTC. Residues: CASSLVKRRGYGYTF. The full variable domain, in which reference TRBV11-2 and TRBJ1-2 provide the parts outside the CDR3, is EAGVAQSPRYKIIEKRQSVAFWCNPISGHATLYWYQQILGQGPKLLIQFQNNGVVDDSQLPKDRFSAERLKGVDSTLKIQPAKLEDSAVYLCASSLVKRRGYGYTFGSGTRLTVV.

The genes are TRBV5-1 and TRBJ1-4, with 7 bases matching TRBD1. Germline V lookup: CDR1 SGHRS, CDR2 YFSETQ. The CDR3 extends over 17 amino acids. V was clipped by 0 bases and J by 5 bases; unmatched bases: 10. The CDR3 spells CASSLVSSTGRNEKLFF. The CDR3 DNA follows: TGCGCCAGCAGCTTGGTATCGTCGACAGGGAGAAATGAAAAACTGTTTTTT. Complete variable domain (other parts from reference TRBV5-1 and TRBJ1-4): KAGVTQTPRYLIKTRGQQVTLSCSPISGHRSVSWYQQTPGQGLQFLFEYFSETQRNKGNFPGRFSGRQFSNSRSEMNVSTLELGDSALYLCASSLVSSTGRNEKLFFGSGTQLSVL.

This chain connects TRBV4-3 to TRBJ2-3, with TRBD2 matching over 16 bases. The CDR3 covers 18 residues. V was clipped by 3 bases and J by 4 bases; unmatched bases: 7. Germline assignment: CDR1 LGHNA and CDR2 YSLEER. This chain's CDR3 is CASSQTGTSGGGADTQYF. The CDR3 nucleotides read TGCGCCAGCAGCCAGACTGGGACTAGCGGGGGGGGAGCAGATACGCAGTATTTT.

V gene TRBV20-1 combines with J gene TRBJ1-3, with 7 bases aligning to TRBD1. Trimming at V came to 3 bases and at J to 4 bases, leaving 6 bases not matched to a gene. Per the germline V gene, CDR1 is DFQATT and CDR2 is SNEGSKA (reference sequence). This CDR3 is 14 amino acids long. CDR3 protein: CSASSQGDGNTIYF. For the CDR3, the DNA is TGCAGTGCTAGTTCCCAGGGGGACGGAAACACCATATATTTT.

The CDR3 spells CASSQVYWDTEAFF. The CDR3 nucleotides read TGTGCCAGTAGTCAGGTGTATTGGGACACTGAAGCTTTCTTT. V gene TRBV19 combines with J gene TRBJ1-1, with D unresolved. This CDR3 is built from 14 residues. Trimming shortened V by 5 bases and J by 3 bases, and 13 bases separated the two germline ends. The germline V gene encodes CDR1 LNHDA and CDR2 SQIVND (reference sequence).

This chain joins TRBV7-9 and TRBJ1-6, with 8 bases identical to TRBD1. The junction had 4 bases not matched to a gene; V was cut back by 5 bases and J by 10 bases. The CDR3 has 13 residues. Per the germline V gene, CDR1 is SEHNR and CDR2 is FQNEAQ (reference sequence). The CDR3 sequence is CASSGQGDSPLHF. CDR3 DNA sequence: TGTGCCAGCAGCGGACAGGGTGACTCACCCCTCCACTTT.